This T cell receptor (beta chain) was captured by sequencing in a study of T-cell memory formation after mild COVID-19. Background on the study: Most TCR clusters belonged to a single donor.

This clonotype showed up just a few times. Its antigen is unidentified. General study findings and limits: There were some responding clones in pre-infection memory, which suggested that cross-reactive memory had joined. Balance between CD4 and CD8 was seen in clones contracting day 15 to 85, and a CD4+ lean was seen in later expanders.

CDR1 is SGHAT and CDR2 is FQNNGV in the germline V gene. The CDR3 consists of 15 residues. V lost 5 bases to trimming and J lost 3 bases; unmatched junction nucleotides: 8. 5'RACE primed from the constant segment yielded TCR alpha and TCR beta cDNA libraries bearing sample barcodes and UMIs. TCRdb analysed the 5' RACE reads with MiXCR anew, one entry per CDR3 protein. The table lists around 140,000 distinct CDR3 sequences, roughly 6.2% of them singletons. The genes are TRBV11-2 and TRBJ2-7; TRBD1 matches 9 bases. The sample consisted of PBMCs or a T cell subset sorted from them (not recorded which). The sequence was collected from an adult woman who had mild COVID-19 (a few samples of this study predate the infection). Cell type and time point are not known. The CDR3 loop reads CASSLGTGSFYEQYF. The CDR3 nucleotides are TGTGCCAGCAGCCTGGGGACAGGGAGTTTCTACGAGCAGTACTTC.